The source of this T cell receptor beta chain is a study of patients and donors after allogeneic stem cell transplantation. TCRdb reprocessed the RT-PCR reads via MiXCR and lists one record per CDR3 protein. The profile shows fewer than 95,000 distinct CDR3 sequences, about 5% of them singletons. The CDR3 spans 13 residues. Per germline, CDR1 DFQATT and CDR2 SNEGSKA (reference sequence). The trim removed 1 base at V and 7 bases at J, leaving 3 bases unmatched. This clonotype has at least ten counts. Sequenced sample: blood, either unsorted or a sorted T cell fraction (not recorded which). This clonotype was obtained from a human donor who was either an allogeneic HSCT recipient or a stem cell or donor lymphocyte infusion donor (not recorded which). It is not recorded whose cells these are; they may come from a transplant donor. The chain joins TRBV20-1 to TRBJ2-1; 8 positions match TRBD2. As DNA, the CDR3 is TGCAGTGCTAGAGCGGGAGGGATTAATGAGCAGTTCTTC. Residues: CSARAGGINEQFF.